This entry describes one T cell receptor beta chain. Its antigen is undetermined. V trimming: 6 bases; J trimming: 5 bases; junction bases outside the gene matches: 6. This CDR3 spans 13 amino acids. Germline-derived CDR1 and CDR2 are MNHEY and SMNVEV (reference sequence). The donors (healthy individuals) were bone marrow donors. This record comes from a study of cytomegalovirus exposure and HLA in healthy donors. General observations from the study: At a 0.05 false discovery rate, a later analysis found around 17,000 TCR beta sequences to be associated with HLA alleles. It was reported in a later analysis that an Asian-associated ancestry cluster showed fewer N-insertions than the roughly 710-donor mean.

Use of 60 Vbeta and 13 Jbeta primers characterized the PCR. Using immunoSEQ multiplex PCR, the repertoire was profiled, and TCRdb retains in-frame clones only, with some absent. The sample carries roughly 110,000 clones, just over 70% recorded once. This TCR was sampled from a boy aged 10-17 years in good health and CMV-seronegative. The V call is TRBV27, the J call TRBJ2-5; 7 bases are a match to TRBD1. Sequencing was performed on PBMCs. Written as DNA, the CDR3 is TGTGCCAGCAGCTCTACACAGGGGGAGACCCAGTACTTC. It is translated as CASSSTQGETQYF.